This T cell receptor beta chain comes out of a study of T cell changes during pregnancy in multiple sclerosis. The method was immunoSEQ multiplex PCR; TCRdb's version includes in-frame clones alone and lacks a portion of them. The profile shows over 60,000 clones, roughly nine tenths of them singletons. V was trimmed by 7 bases and J by 5 bases, leaving 12 bases between them. Germline V gives CDR1 MDHEN, CDR2 SYDVKM. This CDR3 comprises 13 residues. This specimen consisted of peripheral blood, obtained in the first trimester of pregnancy. The V gene is TRBV28, the J gene TRBJ2-1; a possible D gene is TRBD2 (7 bases). The source is a female donor with multiple sclerosis, enrolled in a pregnancy study. Here the CDR3 reads CASKGGYNNEQFF. The CDR3 DNA reads TGTGCCAGCAAGGGGGGGTACAACAATGAGCAGTTCTTC.